The T cell receptor (beta chain) under discussion was sequenced for a study of post-analysis software for immune sequencing data. The study, taken as a whole, reports: Multiple sclerosis patients had significantly lower normalized Chao1 diversity than controls. Patients carried roughly five TRBV segments more frequently than controls did, and TRBV5-6, TRBV5-1 and TRBV20-1 were among them. Co-batched samples clustered tightly together by F measure.

The CDR3 consists of 16 residues. Trimming stripped 5 bases from V and 7 bases from J, with 21 bases between. Unique molecular identifiers were carried by the TCR beta cDNA libraries. The yield from about 1 to 10 million T cells was roughly 500,000 cDNA molecules in total. MiXCR, applied by TCRdb to the PCR reads, yields one record per CDR3 protein. Among hundreds of thousands of distinct CDR3 sequences listed, 55% to 60% were seen once. About this clonotype: Its antigen is unknown.

The sequenced material came from blood. V and J are TRBV12-3 or TRBV12-4 and TRBJ2-1; D might be TRBD1 (6 bases). The receptor's source is a girl aged 2-10 years with multiple sclerosis. CDR3 bases: TGTGCCAGCAGTCCCCTCCCCGCAGGGGTGCATAATGAGCAGTTCTTC. It encodes CASSPLPAGVHNEQFF.